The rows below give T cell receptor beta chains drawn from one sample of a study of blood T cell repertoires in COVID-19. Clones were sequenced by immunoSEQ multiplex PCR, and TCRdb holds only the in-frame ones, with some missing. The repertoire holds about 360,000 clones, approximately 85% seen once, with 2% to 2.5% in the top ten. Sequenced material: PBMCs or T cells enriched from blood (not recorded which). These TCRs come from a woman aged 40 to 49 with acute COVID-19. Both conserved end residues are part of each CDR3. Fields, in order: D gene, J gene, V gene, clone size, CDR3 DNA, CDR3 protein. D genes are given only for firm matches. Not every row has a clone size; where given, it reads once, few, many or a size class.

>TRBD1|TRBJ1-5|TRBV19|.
TGTGCCAGTAGTATCAAACAGGGGATCGGCAATCAGCCCCAGCATTTT
CASSIKQGIGNQPQHF
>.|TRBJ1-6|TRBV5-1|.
TGCGCCAGCAGCTTGGCGGGGAGCTCCTATAATTCACCCCTCCACTTT
CASSLAGSSYNSPLHF
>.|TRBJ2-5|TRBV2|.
TGTGCCAGCACCGGGTTAAGAGGTCGCCAAGAGACCCAGTACTTC
CASTGLRGRQETQYF
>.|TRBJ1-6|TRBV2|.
TGTGCCAGCAGTGAACGCAGCTCCTATAATTCACCCCTCCACTTT
CASSERSSYNSPLHF
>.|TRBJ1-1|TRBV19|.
TGTGCCAGTAGCTCCCAGACACGGCTTGAAGCTTTCTTT
CASSSQTRLEAFF
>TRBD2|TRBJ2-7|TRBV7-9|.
TGTGCCAGCAGCTCTTCGGGACTACCCTTTGGCAAGCAGTACTTC
CASSSSGLPFGKQYF
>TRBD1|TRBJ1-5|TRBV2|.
TGTGCCAGCAGTTTGACAGGGGTGGGTCAGCCCCAGCATTTT
CASSLTGVGQPQHF
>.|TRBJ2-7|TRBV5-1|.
TGCGCCAGCAGCTTGGAGGGGCCAGGGGCGGGCGAGCAGTACTTC
CASSLEGPGAGEQYF
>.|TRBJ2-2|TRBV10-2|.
TGCGCTAGCGTGTTCGGGAACACCGGGGAGCTGTTTTTT
CASVFGNTGELFF
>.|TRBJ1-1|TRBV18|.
TGTGCCAGCTCTGTAGGGGCGGGGACTGAAGCTTTCTTT
CASSVGAGTEAFF
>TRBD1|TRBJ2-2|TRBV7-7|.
TGTGCCAGCAGCGAAGACAGGGGGAACACCGGGGAGCTGTTTTTT
CASSEDRGNTGELFF
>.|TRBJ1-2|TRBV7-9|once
TGTGCCAGCAGCCCGTTTCTCAGGAAAGCTAACTATGGCTACACCTTC
CASSPFLRKANYGYTF
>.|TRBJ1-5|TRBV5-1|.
TGCGCCAGCAGCTTGGATGGGGCAGGGAGCAATCAGCCCCAGCATTTT
CASSLDGAGSNQPQHF
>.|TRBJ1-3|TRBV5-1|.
TGCGCCAGCAGCTTGGAAGCTCTACGTTTTGGAAACACCATATATTTT
CASSLEALRFGNTIYF
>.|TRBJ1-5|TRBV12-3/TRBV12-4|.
TGTGCCAGCAGTAGGGGAATCGATCAGCCCCAGCATTTT
CASSRGIDQPQHF
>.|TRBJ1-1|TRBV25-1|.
TGTGCCAGCGAAACGGGGGTCGGAGCTTTCTTT
CASETGVGAFF
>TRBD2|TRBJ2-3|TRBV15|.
TGTGCCACCAGCAGAGATCGAGGCGGGGGACCCGATACGCAGTATTTT
CATSRDRGGGPDTQYF
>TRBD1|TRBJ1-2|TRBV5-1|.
TGCGCCAGCAGCTCCGAGGGCAGGGGGAATGGCTACACCTTC
CASSSEGRGNGYTF
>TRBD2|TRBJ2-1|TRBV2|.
TGTGCCAGCAGTAGCGGGGGGAACAATGAGCAGTTCTTC
CASSSGGNNEQFF
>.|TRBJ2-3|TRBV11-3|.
TGTGCCAGCAGCTTAGGTGTCTCTTACACAGATACGCAGTATTTT
CASSLGVSYTDTQYF
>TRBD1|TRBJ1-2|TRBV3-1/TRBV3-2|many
TGTGCCAGCAGTCCCGGGACAGCATATGGCTACACCTTC
CASSPGTAYGYTF
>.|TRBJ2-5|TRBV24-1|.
TGTGCCACCAGTGAAGGGGAGGGGGGGGCTAAAGAGACCCAGTACTTC
CATSEGEGGAKETQYF
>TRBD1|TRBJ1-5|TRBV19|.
TGTGCCAGTAGTACGGACAGGGTTCAGCCCCAGCATTTT
CASSTDRVQPQHF